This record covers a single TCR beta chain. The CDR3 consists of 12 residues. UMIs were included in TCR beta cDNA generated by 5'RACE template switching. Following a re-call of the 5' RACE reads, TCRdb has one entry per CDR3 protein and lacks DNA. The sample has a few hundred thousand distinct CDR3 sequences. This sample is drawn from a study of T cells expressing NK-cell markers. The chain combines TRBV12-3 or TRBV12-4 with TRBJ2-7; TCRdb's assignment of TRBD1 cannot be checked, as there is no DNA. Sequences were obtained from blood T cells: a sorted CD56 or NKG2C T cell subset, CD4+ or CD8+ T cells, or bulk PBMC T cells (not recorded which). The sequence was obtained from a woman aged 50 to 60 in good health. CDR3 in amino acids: CASARTGAEQYF.